The present T cell receptor beta chain was sequenced within a study of low-dose radiotherapy and immunotherapy resistance in tumors. Study-wide background: The patients were given nivolumab 240 mg every two weeks and ipilimumab 1 mg/kg every six weeks, through an intravenous route. Cyclophosphamide was given intravenously at 200 mg/m2 every two weeks, and each dose came one day before radiation and immunotherapy.

Concerning this clonotype itself: With only one base between it and a far larger clone, this is likely a read error.

The ends lost 6 bases at V and 3 bases at J; junction bases unmatched: 10. The CDR3 is made up of 17 amino acids. Germline CDR1 is SGHVS and CDR2 is FNYEAQ. With TRAV- and TRBV-specific primers, first-strand cDNA was made, covering the alpha and beta chains. A 20-cycle PCR with a constant-region primer and V-primer adapter amplified TCRs. Via MiXCR, TCRdb re-called the reads, giving one row per CDR3 protein. The sample shows tens of thousands of distinct CDR3 sequences, roughly 30% of them seen only once. Documented time point: before trial treatment. Nivolumab, ipilimumab, aspirin, low-dose cyclophosphamide and low-dose radiotherapy were all administered to the donors. Eligibility criteria specified advanced solid malignancies devoid of tumor-infiltrating lymphocytes.

The receptor was derived from a female donor with ovarian cancer. The rearrangement joins TRBV7-6 to TRBJ2-2, with 10 bases lining up with TRBD2. Specimen: PBMCs, collected before treatment. CDR3 loop: CASRFVAGGLYTGELFF. CDR3 sequence (DNA): TGTGCCAGCAGATTTGTAGCGGGAGGCCTTTACACCGGGGAGCTGTTTTTT.